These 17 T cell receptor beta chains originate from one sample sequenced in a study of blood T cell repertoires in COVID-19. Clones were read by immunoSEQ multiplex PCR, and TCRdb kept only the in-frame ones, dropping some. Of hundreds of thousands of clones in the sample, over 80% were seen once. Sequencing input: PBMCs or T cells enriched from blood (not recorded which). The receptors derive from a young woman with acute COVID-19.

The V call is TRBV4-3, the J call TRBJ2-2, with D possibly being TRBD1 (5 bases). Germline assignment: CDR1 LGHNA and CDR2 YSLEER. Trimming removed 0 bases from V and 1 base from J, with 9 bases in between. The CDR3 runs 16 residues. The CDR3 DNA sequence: TGCGCCAGCAGCCAAGAGGGGCGGTTGAACACCGGGGAGCTGTTTTTT. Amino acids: CASSQEGRLNTGELFF.

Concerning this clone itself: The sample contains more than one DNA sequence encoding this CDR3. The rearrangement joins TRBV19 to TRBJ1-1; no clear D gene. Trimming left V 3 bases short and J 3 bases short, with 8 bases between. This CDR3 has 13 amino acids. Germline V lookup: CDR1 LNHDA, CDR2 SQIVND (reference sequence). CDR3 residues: CASSMGQYTEAFF. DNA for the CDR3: TGTGCCAGTAGTATGGGCCAGTACACTGAAGCTTTCTTT.

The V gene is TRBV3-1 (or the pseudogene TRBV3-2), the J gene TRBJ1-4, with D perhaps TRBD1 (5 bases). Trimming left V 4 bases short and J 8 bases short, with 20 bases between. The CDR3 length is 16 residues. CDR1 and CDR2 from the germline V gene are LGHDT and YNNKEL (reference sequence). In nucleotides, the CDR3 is TGTGCCAGCAGCCCAGAGACGGCAGGGCTCTCCGAAAAACTGTTTTTT. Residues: CASSPETAGLSEKLFF.

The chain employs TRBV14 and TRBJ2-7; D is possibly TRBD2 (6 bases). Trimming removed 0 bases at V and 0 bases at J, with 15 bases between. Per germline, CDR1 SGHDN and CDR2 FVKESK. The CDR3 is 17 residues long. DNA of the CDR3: TGTGCCAGCAGCCAAGATCGGGGGAGAGCGGGCTCCTACGAGCAGTACTTC. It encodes CASSQDRGRAGSYEQYF.

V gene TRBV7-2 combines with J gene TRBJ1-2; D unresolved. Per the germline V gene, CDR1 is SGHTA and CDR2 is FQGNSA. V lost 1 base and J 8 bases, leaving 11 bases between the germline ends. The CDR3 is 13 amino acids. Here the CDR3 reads CASSLVPQWGYTF. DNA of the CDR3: TGTGCCAGCAGCTTAGTCCCCCAGTGGGGCTACACCTTC.

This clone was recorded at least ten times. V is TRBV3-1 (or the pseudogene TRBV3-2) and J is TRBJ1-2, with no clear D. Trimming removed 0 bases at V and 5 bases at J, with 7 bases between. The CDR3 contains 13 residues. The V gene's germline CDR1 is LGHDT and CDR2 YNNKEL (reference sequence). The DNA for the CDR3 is TGTGCCAGCAGCCAAGATCCCTCTTATGGCTACACCTTC. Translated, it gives CASSQDPSYGYTF.

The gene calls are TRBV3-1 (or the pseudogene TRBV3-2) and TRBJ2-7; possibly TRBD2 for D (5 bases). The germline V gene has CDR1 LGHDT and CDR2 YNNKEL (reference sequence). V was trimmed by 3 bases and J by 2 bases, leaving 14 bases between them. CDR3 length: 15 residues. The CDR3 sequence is CASSQTGISTYEQYF. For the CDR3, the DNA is TGTGCCAGCAGCCAGACCGGGATCTCCACCTACGAGCAGTACTTC.

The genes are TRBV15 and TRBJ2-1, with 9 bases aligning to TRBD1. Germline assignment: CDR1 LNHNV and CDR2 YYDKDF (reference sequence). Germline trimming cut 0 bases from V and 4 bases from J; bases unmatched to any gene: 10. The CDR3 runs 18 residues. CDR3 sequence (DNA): TGTGCCACCAGCAGAGAGCCGGGCCGGGACAGGGCATACAATGAGCAGTTCTTC. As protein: CATSREPGRDRAYNEQFF.

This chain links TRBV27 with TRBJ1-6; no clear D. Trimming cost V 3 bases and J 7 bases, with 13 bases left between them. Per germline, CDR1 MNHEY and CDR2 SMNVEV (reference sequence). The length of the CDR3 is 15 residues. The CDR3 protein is CASSFGTLGNSPLHF. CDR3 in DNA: TGTGCCAGCAGTTTCGGAACACTCGGGAATTCACCCCTCCACTTT.

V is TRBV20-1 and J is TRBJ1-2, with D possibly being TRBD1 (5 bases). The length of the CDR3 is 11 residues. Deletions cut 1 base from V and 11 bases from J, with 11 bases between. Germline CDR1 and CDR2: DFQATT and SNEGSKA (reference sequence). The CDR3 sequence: CSARVQPGYTF. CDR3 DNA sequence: TGCAGTGCTAGAGTTCAGCCAGGGTACACCTTC.

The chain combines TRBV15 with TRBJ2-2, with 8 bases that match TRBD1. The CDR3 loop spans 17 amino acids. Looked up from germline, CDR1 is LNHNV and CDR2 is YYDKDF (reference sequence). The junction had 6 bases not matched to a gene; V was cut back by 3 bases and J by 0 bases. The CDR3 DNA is TGTGCCACCAGCAGGGGAGGACAGGGCTCGAACACCGGGGAGCTGTTTTTT. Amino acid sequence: CATSRGGQGSNTGELFF.

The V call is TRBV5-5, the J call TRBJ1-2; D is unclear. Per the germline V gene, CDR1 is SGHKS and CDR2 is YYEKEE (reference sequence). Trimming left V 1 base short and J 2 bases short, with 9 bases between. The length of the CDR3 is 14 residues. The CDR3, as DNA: TGTGCCAGCAGCTTGTCCCCGGGAAACTATGGCTACACCTTC. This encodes CASSLSPGNYGYTF.

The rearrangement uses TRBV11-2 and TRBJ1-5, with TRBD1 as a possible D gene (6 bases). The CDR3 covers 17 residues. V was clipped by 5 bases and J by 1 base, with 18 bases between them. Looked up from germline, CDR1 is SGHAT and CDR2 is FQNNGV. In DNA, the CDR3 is TGTGCCAGCAGCGCCTGGGGGGGCAGGGTGAGCAATCAGCCCCAGCATTTT. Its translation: CASSAWGGRVSNQPQHF.

Here the CDR3 reads CASSKEYYEQYF. The CDR3 region has the DNA TGTGCCAGCAGCAAAGAATACTACGAGCAGTACTTC. The gene calls are TRBV21-1 and TRBJ2-7; the table names TRBD2, a call not compared with the DNA. TRBV21-1 counts as a pseudogene. This CDR3 is built from 12 residues.

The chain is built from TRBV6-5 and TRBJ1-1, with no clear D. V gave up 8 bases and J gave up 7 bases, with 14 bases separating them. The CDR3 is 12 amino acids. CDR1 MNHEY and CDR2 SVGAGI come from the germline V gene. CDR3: CASQSDTSEAFF. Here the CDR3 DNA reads TGTGCCAGCCAGTCTGATACAAGTGAAGCTTTCTTT.

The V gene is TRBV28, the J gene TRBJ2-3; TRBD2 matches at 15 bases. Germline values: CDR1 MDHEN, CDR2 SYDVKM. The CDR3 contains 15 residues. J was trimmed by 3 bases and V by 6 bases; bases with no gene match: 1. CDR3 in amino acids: CASRGTSGGTDTQYF. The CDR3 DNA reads TGTGCCAGCAGGGGGACTAGCGGGGGGACAGATACGCAGTATTTT.

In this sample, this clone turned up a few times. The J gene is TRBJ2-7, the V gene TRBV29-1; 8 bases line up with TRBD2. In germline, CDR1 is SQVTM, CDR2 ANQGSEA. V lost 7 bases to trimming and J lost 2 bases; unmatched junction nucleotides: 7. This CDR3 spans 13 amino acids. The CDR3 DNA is TGCAGCGCCTCGGGAGGGTCCACCTACGAGCAGTACTTC. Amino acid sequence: CSASGGSTYEQYF.